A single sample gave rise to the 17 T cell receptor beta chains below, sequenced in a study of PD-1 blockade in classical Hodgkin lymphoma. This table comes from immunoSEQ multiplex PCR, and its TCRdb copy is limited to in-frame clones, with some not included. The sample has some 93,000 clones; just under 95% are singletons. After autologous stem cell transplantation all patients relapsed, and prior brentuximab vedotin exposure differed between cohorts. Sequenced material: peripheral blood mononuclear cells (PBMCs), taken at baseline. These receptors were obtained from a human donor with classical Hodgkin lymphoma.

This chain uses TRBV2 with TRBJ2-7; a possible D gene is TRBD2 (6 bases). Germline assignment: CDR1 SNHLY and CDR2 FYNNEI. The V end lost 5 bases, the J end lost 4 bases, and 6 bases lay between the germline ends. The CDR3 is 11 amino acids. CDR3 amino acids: CASSREYEQYF. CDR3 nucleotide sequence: TGTGCCAGCAGTCGGGAGTACGAGCAGTACTTC.

CDR3 region: CASSVRTGGFRDTGELFF. CDR3 nucleotides: TGTGCCAGCAGCGTCAGAACAGGGGGATTTAGAGACACCGGGGAGCTGTTTTTT. The chain has TRBV9 and TRBJ2-2; TRBD1 agrees at 8 bases. Germline loops: CDR1 SGDLS, CDR2 YYNGEE. The CDR3 runs 18 residues. V trimming: 2 bases; J trimming: 3 bases; junction bases outside the gene matches: 12.

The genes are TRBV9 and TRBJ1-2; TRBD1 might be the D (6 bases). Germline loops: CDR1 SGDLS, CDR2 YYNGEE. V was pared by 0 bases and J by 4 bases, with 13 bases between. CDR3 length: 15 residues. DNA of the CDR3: TGTGCCAGCAGCGTAGTGGGGGGCAGGGGCTATGGCTACACCTTC. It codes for CASSVVGGRGYGYTF. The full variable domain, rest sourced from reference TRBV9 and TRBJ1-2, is DSGVTQTPKHLITATGQRVTLRCSPRSGDLSVYWYQQSLDQGLQFLIQYYNGEERAKGNILERFSAQQFPDLHSELNLSSLELGDSALYFCASSVVGGRGYGYTFGSGTRLTVV.

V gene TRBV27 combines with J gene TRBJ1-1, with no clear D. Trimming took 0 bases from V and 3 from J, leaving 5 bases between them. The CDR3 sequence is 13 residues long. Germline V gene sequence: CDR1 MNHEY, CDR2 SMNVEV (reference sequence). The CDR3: CASSLSIHTEAFF. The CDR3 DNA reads TGTGCCAGCAGTTTATCGATACACACTGAAGCTTTCTTT.

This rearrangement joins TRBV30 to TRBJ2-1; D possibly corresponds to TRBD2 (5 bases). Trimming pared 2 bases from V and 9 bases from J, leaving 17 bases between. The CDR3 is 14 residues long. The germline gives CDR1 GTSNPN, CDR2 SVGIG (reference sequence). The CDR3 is CAWSRRALSGEQFF. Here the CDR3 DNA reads TGTGCCTGGAGTAGGCGGGCCCTCTCGGGTGAGCAGTTCTTC.

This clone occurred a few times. CDR3 bases: TGTGCCAGTAGTATGGCGACAAACTATGGCTACACCTTC. It yields the protein CASSMATNYGYTF. This sequence joins TRBV19 and TRBJ1-2; D unclear. V lost 3 bases and J 2 bases, leaving 7 bases between the germline ends. CDR3 length equals 13 residues. The germline V gene encodes CDR1 LNHDA and CDR2 SQIVND (reference sequence).

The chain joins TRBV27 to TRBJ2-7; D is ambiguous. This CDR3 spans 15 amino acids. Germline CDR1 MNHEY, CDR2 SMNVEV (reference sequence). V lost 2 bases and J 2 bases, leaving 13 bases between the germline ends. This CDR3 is CASSLLLADAYEQYF. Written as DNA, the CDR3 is TGTGCCAGCAGTTTACTTCTGGCGGACGCCTACGAGCAGTACTTC.

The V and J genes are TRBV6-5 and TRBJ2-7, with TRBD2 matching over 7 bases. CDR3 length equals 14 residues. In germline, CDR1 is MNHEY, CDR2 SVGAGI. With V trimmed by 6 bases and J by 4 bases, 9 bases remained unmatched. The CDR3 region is CASSVRTSSYEQYF. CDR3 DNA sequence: TGTGCCAGCAGCGTAAGGACTAGTAGTTACGAGCAGTACTTC.

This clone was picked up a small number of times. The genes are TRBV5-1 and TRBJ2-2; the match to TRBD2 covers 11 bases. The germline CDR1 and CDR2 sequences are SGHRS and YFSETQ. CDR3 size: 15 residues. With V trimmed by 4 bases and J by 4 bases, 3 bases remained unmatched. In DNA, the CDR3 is TGCGCCAGCAGCACGACTAGCGGGATCACCGGGGAGCTGTTTTTT. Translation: CASSTTSGITGELFF.

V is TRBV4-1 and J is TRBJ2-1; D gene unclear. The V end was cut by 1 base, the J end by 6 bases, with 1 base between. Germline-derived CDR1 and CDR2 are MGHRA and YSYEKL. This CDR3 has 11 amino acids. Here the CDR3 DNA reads TGCGCCAGCAGCCAAGCCAATGAGCAGTTCTTC. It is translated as CASSQANEQFF.

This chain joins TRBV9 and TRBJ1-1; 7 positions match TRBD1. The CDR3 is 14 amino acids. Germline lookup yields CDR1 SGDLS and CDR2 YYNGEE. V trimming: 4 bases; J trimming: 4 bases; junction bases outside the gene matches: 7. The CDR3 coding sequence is TGTGCCAGCAGCACGCGGACAGGACCCACTGAAGCTTTCTTT. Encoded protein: CASSTRTGPTEAFF.

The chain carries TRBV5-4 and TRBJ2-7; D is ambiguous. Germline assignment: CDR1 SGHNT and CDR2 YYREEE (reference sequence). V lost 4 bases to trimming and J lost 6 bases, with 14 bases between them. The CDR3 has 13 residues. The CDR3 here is CASSTELASEQYF. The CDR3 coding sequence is TGTGCCAGCAGCACGGAACTGGCCTCCGAGCAGTACTTC.

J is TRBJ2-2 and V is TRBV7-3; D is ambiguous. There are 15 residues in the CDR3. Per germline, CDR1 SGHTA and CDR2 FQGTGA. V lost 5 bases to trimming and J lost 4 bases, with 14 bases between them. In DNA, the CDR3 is TGTGCCAGCAGCCCCGGGCAATCAATCACCGGGGAGCTGTTTTTT. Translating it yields CASSPGQSITGELFF.

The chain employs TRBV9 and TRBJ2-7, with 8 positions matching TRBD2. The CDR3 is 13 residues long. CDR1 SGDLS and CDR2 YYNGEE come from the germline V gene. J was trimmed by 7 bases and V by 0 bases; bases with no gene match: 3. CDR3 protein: CASSVGVAGEQYF. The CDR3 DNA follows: TGTGCCAGCAGCGTAGGGGTAGCGGGGGAGCAGTACTTC.

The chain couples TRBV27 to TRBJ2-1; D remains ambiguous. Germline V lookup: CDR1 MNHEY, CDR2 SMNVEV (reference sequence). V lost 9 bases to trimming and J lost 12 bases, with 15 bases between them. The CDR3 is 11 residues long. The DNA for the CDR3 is TGTGCCAGTTTCCTAGGTTTCGTGCAGTTCTTC. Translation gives CASFLGFVQFF.

DNA of the CDR3: TGTGCCAGCAGTGTACAGGCGAACACTGAAGCTTTCTTT. This codes for CASSVQANTEAFF. The chain uses TRBV6-4 and TRBJ1-1; weak D call: TRBD1 (5 bases). Germline loops: CDR1 MRHNA, CDR2 SNTAGT. The CDR3 length is 13 residues. The V end was cut by 4 bases, the J end by 1 base, with 7 bases between.

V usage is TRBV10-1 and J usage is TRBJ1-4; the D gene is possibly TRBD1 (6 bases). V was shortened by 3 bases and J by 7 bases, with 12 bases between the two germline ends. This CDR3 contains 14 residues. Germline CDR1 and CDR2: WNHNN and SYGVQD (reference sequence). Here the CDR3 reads CASSDDRTCEKLFF. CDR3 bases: TGCGCCAGCAGTGATGACAGGACATGTGAAAAACTGTTTTTT.